This TCR beta chain stems from a study of chemoradiotherapy in HPV16-positive cancers. Profiled with immunoSEQ multiplex PCR; TCRdb holds only in-frame clones, not every one. The repertoire has under 85,000 clones, almost 90% of them found once; the top ten carry around 4.4%. Repertoires were sampled repeatedly during chemoradiotherapy. With regard to this clone: Its specificity is not known.

Study outcomes and limitations: HPV-responsive T-cell expansion during chemoradiotherapy was linked to improved recurrence-free survival in HPV16-positive patients.

The CDR3 extends over 18 amino acids. The chain is built from TRBV21-1 and TRBJ2-2; the DNA was not used to check the table's D call, TRBD1. TRBV21-1 counts as a pseudogene. This receptor was obtained from a human donor with HPV-associated anogenital cancer. The source was blood, collected from a patient who underwent chemoradiotherapy. The CDR3 nucleotides are TGTGCCAGCTACGTAAACTTCACGATCAGGGGTCGGACCGGGGAGCTGTTTTTT. This translates into CASYVNFTIRGRTGELFF.